This TCR beta chain is from a study of blood T cell repertoires in COVID-19. Study as a whole: PBMCs, B-cell-depleted T cells, or T cells were the source of the cDNA or gDNA that made up the material.

Germline CDR1 reads LNHDA; CDR2 reads SQIVND (reference sequence). This CDR3 comprises 18 residues. The J segment lost 4 bases and the V segment lost 4 bases, leaving 16 bases of the junction unmatched. Grouping used clinical history reported by participants in a survey and questionnaire. Assay used: immunoSEQ multiplex PCR; TCRdb lists only in-frame clones, some missing. This table has approximately 81,000 clones, more than 85% appearing once. This chain joins TRBV19 and TRBJ1-5; the match to TRBD1 covers 7 bases. The specimen was PBMCs or T cells enriched from blood (not recorded which). This receptor was identified in a woman between 50 and 59 years old with acute COVID-19. The CDR3: CASSTSDRPRIPNQPQHF. The CDR3 coding sequence is TGTGCCAGTAGTACCTCGGACAGGCCACGAATACCTAATCAGCCCCAGCATTTT.